One T cell receptor beta chain is described in this entry. Study processing details: Counts of nucleated cells, estimated from reference gene primer amplification, were obtained. Clones were sequenced by immunoSEQ multiplex PCR, and TCRdb holds only the in-frame ones, with some missing. D and trimming come from the DNA, and the V and J calls and clone size come from that table. Of about 130,000 clones listed, roughly four fifths are singletons. After removal of 3 bases from V and 2 bases from J, the junction contained 12 bases not matched to a gene. This CDR3 region has 18 residues. Germline V gene sequence: CDR1 LGHDT, CDR2 YNNKEL (reference sequence). These data come from a study of blood T cell repertoires in COVID-19. Those enrolled, adults aged about 18 to 89 years, came from about 24 US areas. Participants reported their clinical history, and cohort assignment relied on those reports.

The sequencing input was PBMCs or T cells enriched from blood (not recorded which). The chain joins TRBV3-1 (or the pseudogene TRBV3-2) to TRBJ2-3; 9 nucleotides agree with TRBD2. The sequence derives from a man aged 25-40 years who had recovered from COVID-19. In DNA, the CDR3 is TGTGCCAGCAGCCAGAGGCGGGGGGGCCTCTTGGTCACAGATACGCAGTATTTT. This codes for CASSQRRGGLLVTDTQYF.